These 30 T cell receptor beta chains came from one sample sequenced in a study of cytomegalovirus exposure and HLA in healthy donors. PCR used 60 Vbeta primers and 13 Jbeta primers. Profiled with immunoSEQ multiplex PCR; TCRdb holds only in-frame clones, not every one. This repertoire shows some 250,000 clones, around 76% found once; its top ten account for 5.4%. Sequenced material: PBMCs. Source of these receptors: a woman in her 40s in good health and CMV-seropositive.

This clone was counted a single time. The chain employs TRBV7-6 and TRBJ2-5, with D tentatively TRBD1 (5 bases). CDR1 and CDR2 (germline): SGHVS, FNYEAQ. This CDR3 is built from 13 residues. V was trimmed by 8 bases and J by 3 bases, leaving 13 bases between them. CDR3 coding DNA: TGTGCCAGCCGCGGCGTAGGGGAAGAGACCCAGTACTTC. This gives the protein CASRGVGEETQYF. Variable domain in full (rest from reference TRBV7-6 and TRBJ2-5): GAGVSQSPRYKVTKRGQDVALRCDPISGHVSLYWYRQALGQGPEFLTYFNYEAQQDKSGLPNDRFSAERPEGSISTLTIQRTEQRDSAMYRCASRGVGEETQYFGPGTRLLVL.

This clone has just a few counts. The J gene is TRBJ1-3, the V gene TRBV2, with D tentatively TRBD1 (5 bases). Trimming took off 8 bases at V and 9 bases at J, with 20 bases between the two ends. CDR3 size: 14 residues. Germline V gene data show CDR1 as SNHLY and CDR2 as FYNNEI. Written as DNA, the CDR3 is TGTGCCAGCTCCCCGGAGGCGTTCGGGGGCACCATATATTTT. Encoded protein: CASSPEAFGGTIYF.

This sequence joins TRBV6-6 and TRBJ2-5; 12 nucleotides align to TRBD2. The ends lost 6 bases at V and 9 bases at J; junction bases unmatched: 8. Germline V gene lookup returns CDR1 MNHNY and CDR2 SVGAGI (reference sequence). The CDR3 extends over 14 amino acids. CDR3 DNA sequence: TGTGCCAGCAGCCAGACTAGCGGGAGTGGGGCCCAGTACTTC. Protein sequence: CASSQTSGSGAQYF.

CDR3 DNA: TGTGCCAGTACCGGGACAGTCTATGGCTACACCTTC. It yields the protein CASTGTVYGYTF. The J gene is TRBJ1-2, the V gene TRBV19; TRBD1 matches at 7 bases. There are 12 residues in the CDR3. The germline CDR1 and CDR2 sequences are LNHDA and SQIVND (reference sequence). The trim removed 7 bases at V and 4 bases at J, leaving 3 bases unmatched.

The gene calls are TRBV12-5 and TRBJ2-1, with TRBD1 matching 7 bases. Germline lookup yields CDR1 LGHNT and CDR2 FRNRAP. The CDR3 has 12 residues. After removal of 5 bases from V and 9 bases from J, the junction contained 4 bases not matched to a gene. The CDR3 sequence: CASGRQGFEQFF. In DNA form, the CDR3 reads TGTGCTAGTGGTCGACAGGGCTTTGAGCAGTTCTTC.

The V gene is TRBV2, the J gene TRBJ1-3, with 7 positions matching TRBD1. The CDR3 is 16 amino acids. Trimming cost V 2 bases and J 0 bases; bases outside gene matches: 4. CDR1 and CDR2 (germline): SNHLY, FYNNEI. The CDR3 bases are TGTGCCAGCAGTGAAAGGGGGCTGCTCTCTGGAAACACCATATATTTT. This sequence encodes CASSERGLLSGNTIYF.

Only a few counts were recorded for this clone. The rearrangement uses TRBV11-2 and TRBJ2-7; possible D gene TRBD2, 5 bases. Germline CDR1 reads SGHAT; CDR2 reads FQNNGV. This CDR3 has 19 residues. With 5 bases removed from V and 3 bases from J, the gap between germline ends came to 29 bases. DNA of the CDR3: TGTGCCAGCAGCCCCAGTGGGGAGTTCCTTCCTCGGGGTTTCTACGAGCAGTACTTC. It translates to CASSPSGEFLPRGFYEQYF.

J is TRBJ1-1 and V is TRBV11-2; 7 bases map to TRBD1. In germline, CDR1 is SGHAT, CDR2 FQNNGV. V trimming: 3 bases; J trimming: 4 bases; junction bases outside the gene matches: 14. CDR3 size: 17 residues. This CDR3 reads CASSFGQGVGLSTEAFF. The CDR3 bases are TGTGCCAGCAGCTTTGGGCAGGGGGTGGGTTTAAGCACTGAAGCTTTCTTT.

V usage is TRBV19 and J usage is TRBJ1-1; D remains ambiguous. Germline V gene lookup returns CDR1 LNHDA and CDR2 SQIVND (reference sequence). Trimming took off 7 bases at V and 8 bases at J, with 20 bases between the two ends. The CDR3 runs 14 residues. CDR3 in amino acids: CASKTGGGVDEAFF. The DNA of the CDR3 is TGTGCCAGTAAGACCGGTGGCGGGGTGGACGAAGCTTTCTTT.

This clone was seen a few times. The V call is TRBV7-9, the J call TRBJ2-1; the match to TRBD2 covers 8 bases. CDR3 size: 15 residues. V lost 4 bases, J lost 2 bases, and 4 bases stayed unmatched. The germline gives CDR1 SEHNR, CDR2 FQNEAQ (reference sequence). CDR3 DNA sequence: TGTGCCAGCAGCTCCCCGGGAGGGGCCTACAATGAGCAGTTCTTC. Its translation: CASSSPGGAYNEQFF.

This clone was detected only once. This sequence joins TRBV7-2 and TRBJ2-5, with TRBD2 matching 10 bases. The junction had 11 bases not matched to a gene; V was cut back by 5 bases and J by 5 bases. CDR1 SGHTA and CDR2 FQGNSA come from the germline V gene. The length of the CDR3 is 16 residues. The CDR3 bases are TGTGCCAGCAGCCCCTCAGCGGGGGGGCCTGGGGAGACCCAGTACTTC. Translated, it gives CASSPSAGGPGETQYF.

CDR3 protein: CASSPATGASNQPQHF. The CDR3 nucleotides are TGTGCCAGCAGCCCCGCGACAGGGGCTAGCAATCAGCCCCAGCATTTT. The chain links TRBV5-5 to TRBJ1-5; 8 positions match TRBD1. This CDR3 comprises 16 residues. Germline V lookup: CDR1 SGHKS, CDR2 YYEKEE (reference sequence). V lost 4 bases and J lost 0; bases outside the gene matches: 6.

The chain is built from TRBV2 and TRBJ2-7; 8 bases fit TRBD1. V lost 6 bases and J lost 7; bases outside the gene matches: 14. The CDR3 spans 15 residues. From germline, CDR1 is SNHLY and CDR2 FYNNEI. Here the CDR3 reads CASRETGEMTWEQYF. CDR3 nucleotides: TGTGCCAGCAGAGAGACAGGGGAGATGACGTGGGAGCAGTACTTC.

This chain links TRBV5-8 with TRBJ2-3, with TRBD2 matching over 8 bases. V lost 2 bases, J lost 3 bases, and 5 bases stayed unmatched. The germline V gene encodes CDR1 SGHTS and CDR2 YDEGEE. The CDR3 is made up of 15 amino acids. DNA for the CDR3: TGTGCCAGCAGCTTTGGACCGGGAGGGACAGATACGCAGTATTTT. As protein: CASSFGPGGTDTQYF.

This clone was seen just once. The chain joins TRBV5-1 to TRBJ1-1; no definite D call. Germline CDR1 SGHRS, CDR2 YFSETQ. V was pared by 1 base and J by 6 bases, with 7 bases between. The CDR3 has 12 residues. CDR3 sequence reads: CASSLNLAEAFF. For the CDR3, the DNA is TGCGCCAGCAGCTTGAACTTGGCTGAAGCTTTCTTT.

This sequence joins TRBV5-1 and TRBJ2-3; 15 bases agree with TRBD2. V was clipped by 3 bases and J by 4 bases; unmatched bases: 3. There are 16 residues in the CDR3. CDR1 is SGHRS and CDR2 is YFSETQ in the germline V gene. The CDR3: CASSYGLAGGSDTQYF. The CDR3 bases are TGCGCCAGCAGCTACGGACTAGCGGGGGGGTCAGATACGCAGTATTTT.

This chain links TRBV6-5 with TRBJ1-6; 8 bases line up with TRBD1. There are 15 residues in the CDR3. Losses at the gene ends were 3 bases for V and 8 bases for J; bases not matched to a gene: 6. Per germline, CDR1 MNHEY and CDR2 SVGAGI. Written as DNA, the CDR3 is TGTGCCAGCAGTTATCTGGGGACAGGCGATTCACCCCTCCACTTT. It encodes CASSYLGTGDSPLHF.

The chain recombines TRBV9 with TRBJ2-7; 10 bases agree with TRBD2. V lost 0 bases, J lost 2 bases, and 5 bases stayed unmatched. Per the germline V gene, CDR1 is SGDLS and CDR2 is YYNGEE. The CDR3 contains 16 residues. In nucleotides, the CDR3 is TGTGCCAGCAGCGTAGCTCCAACTAGCGGGACCTACGAGCAGTACTTC. This codes for CASSVAPTSGTYEQYF. The whole variable domain, filled in from reference TRBV9 and TRBJ2-7, reads DSGVTQTPKHLITATGQRVTLRCSPRSGDLSVYWYQQSLDQGLQFLIQYYNGEERAKGNILERFSAQQFPDLHSELNLSSLELGDSALYFCASSVAPTSGTYEQYFGPGTRLTVT.

This clone occurred a few times. This chain connects TRBV7-2 to TRBJ2-7; no firm D call. V shed 1 base and J shed 2 bases, with 9 bases lying between them. The CDR3 has 14 residues. Germline CDR1 reads SGHTA; CDR2 reads FQGNSA. Written as DNA, the CDR3 is TGTGCCAGCAGCTTAGAGAGGCGAACCTACGAGCAGTACTTC. Its translation is CASSLERRTYEQYF.

The V call is TRBV10-1, the J call TRBJ2-5; 8 nucleotides match TRBD2. V gave up 7 bases and J gave up 0 bases; unmatched junction bases: 13. Per germline, CDR1 WNHNN and CDR2 SYGVQD (reference sequence). This CDR3 is built from 17 residues. The CDR3 here is CASKSLWGREDQETQYF. CDR3 nucleotide sequence: TGCGCCAGCAAGTCACTCTGGGGGCGGGAGGACCAAGAGACCCAGTACTTC.

This clone has only one observation. This chain uses TRBV30 with TRBJ2-3, with D possibly being TRBD1 (5 bases). Trimming took off 4 bases at V and 5 bases at J, with 10 bases between the two ends. The V gene's germline CDR1 is GTSNPN and CDR2 SVGIG (reference sequence). The CDR3 has 12 amino acids. The DNA of the CDR3 is TGTGCCTGGACCCGCGGACAAGATACGCAGTATTTT. It codes for CAWTRGQDTQYF.

To note about this clone: The junction shows a germline mismatch at one end, possibly a read error. The J gene is TRBJ2-6, the V gene TRBV19, with D possibly matching TRBD2 (5 bases). CDR3 size: 16 residues. Germline-derived CDR1 and CDR2 are LNHDA and SQIVND (reference sequence). This CDR3 is CASGIGGTSGANVLTF. The CDR3 coding sequence is TGTGCCAGTGGTATAGGAGGAACTTCTGGGGCCAACGTCCTGACTTTC.

The rearrangement links TRBV27 to TRBJ1-1; tentative D call: TRBD1 (5 bases). V was shortened by 0 bases and J by 11 bases, with 19 bases between the two germline ends. The CDR3 covers 15 residues. CDR1 MNHEY and CDR2 SMNVEV come from the germline V gene (reference sequence). The CDR3 sequence is CASSLSREGRRIAFF. CDR3 nucleotides: TGTGCCAGCAGTTTATCCAGGGAGGGTCGTCGGATTGCTTTCTTT.

This chain links TRBV28 with TRBJ1-1; tentatively, D is TRBD1 (5 bases). CDR3 length equals 15 residues. Deletions cut 6 bases from V and 0 bases from J, with 14 bases between. Looked up from germline, CDR1 is MDHEN and CDR2 is SYDVKM. The chain's CDR3 is CASRYSGTLNTEAFF. For the CDR3, the DNA is TGTGCCAGCAGATATAGCGGGACTTTGAACACTGAAGCTTTCTTT. The full variable domain, with the rest looked up from reference TRBV28 and TRBJ1-1, is DVKVTQSSRYLVKRTGEKVFLECVQDMDHENMFWYRQDPGLGLRLIYFSYDVKMKEKGDIPEGYSVSREKKERFSLILESASTNQTSMYLCASRYSGTLNTEAFFGQGTRLTVV.

The rearrangement joins TRBV11-1 to TRBJ2-2, with 8 nucleotides matching TRBD2. The length of the CDR3 is 13 residues. The germline gives CDR1 SGHAT, CDR2 FQDESV (reference sequence). V was clipped by 6 bases and J by 7 bases; unmatched bases: 4. This chain's CDR3 is CASSPSGRGELFF. The DNA for the CDR3 is TGTGCCAGCAGTCCTAGCGGGCGCGGGGAGCTGTTTTTT.

This clone has just a few counts. This chain connects TRBV29-1 to TRBJ1-1; tentative D call: TRBD1 (6 bases). Germline assignment: CDR1 SQVTM and CDR2 ANQGSEA. CDR3 length: 14 residues. V shed 3 bases and J shed 3 bases, with 14 bases lying between them. The CDR3 protein is CSVERGGRDTEAFF. The CDR3 bases are TGCAGCGTTGAGAGGGGGGGAAGAGACACTGAAGCTTTCTTT.

The chain joins TRBV18 to TRBJ2-5; a possible D gene is TRBD2 (5 bases). V was cut by 7 bases and J by 1 base, with 10 bases left in between. The germline V gene has CDR1 KGHSH and CDR2 LQKENI. The CDR3 consists of 13 residues. The CDR3 DNA is TGTGCCAGCTTAGCCGGGATCCAAGAGACCCAGTACTTC. Its protein product is CASLAGIQETQYF.

This clone came up a few times. This chain connects TRBV5-7 to TRBJ2-5; possible D gene TRBD1, 7 bases. TRBV5-7 is annotated as an ORF whose role is uncertain. V gave up 3 bases and J gave up 5 bases, with 17 bases separating them. This CDR3 has 15 amino acids. CDR3 residues: CASSYYRGGRETQYF. CDR3 in DNA: TGTGCCAGCAGCTACTACAGGGGAGGTAGGGAGACCCAGTACTTC.

The chain uses TRBV11-3 and TRBJ1-3; D not resolved. Trimming took off 8 bases at V and 0 bases at J, with 14 bases between the two ends. The CDR3 totals 15 residues. CDR1 and CDR2 (germline): SGHNT, YENEEA. This chain's CDR3 is CASSGMSSSGNTIYF. CDR3 nucleotides: TGTGCCAGCTCGGGGATGTCCAGCTCTGGAAACACCATATATTTT.

The chain has TRBV6-6 and TRBJ2-5; D is possibly TRBD1 (6 bases). The CDR3 totals 13 residues. V lost 7 bases to trimming and J lost 4 bases, with 13 bases between them. CDR1 and CDR2 (germline): MNHNY, SVGAGI (reference sequence). The CDR3 DNA reads as TGTGCCAGCACCTTACAGGGAACAGAGACCCAGTACTTC. It is translated as CASTLQGTETQYF.